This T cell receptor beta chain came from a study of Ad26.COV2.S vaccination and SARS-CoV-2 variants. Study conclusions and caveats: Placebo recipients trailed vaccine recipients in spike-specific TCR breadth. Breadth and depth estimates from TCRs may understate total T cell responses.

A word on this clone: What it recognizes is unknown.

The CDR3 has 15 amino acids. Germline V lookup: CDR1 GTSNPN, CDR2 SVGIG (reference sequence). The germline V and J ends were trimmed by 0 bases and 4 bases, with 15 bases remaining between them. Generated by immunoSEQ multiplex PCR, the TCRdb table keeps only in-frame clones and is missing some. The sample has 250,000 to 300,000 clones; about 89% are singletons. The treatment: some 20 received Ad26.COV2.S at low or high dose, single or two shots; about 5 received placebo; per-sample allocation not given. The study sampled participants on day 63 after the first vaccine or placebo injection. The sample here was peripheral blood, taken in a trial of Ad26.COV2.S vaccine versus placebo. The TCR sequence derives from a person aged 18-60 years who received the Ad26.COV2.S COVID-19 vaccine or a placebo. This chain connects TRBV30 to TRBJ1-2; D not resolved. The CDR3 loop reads CAWSVGRWAVYGYTF. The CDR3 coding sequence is TGTGCCTGGAGTGTAGGCCGTTGGGCCGTCTATGGCTACACCTTC.